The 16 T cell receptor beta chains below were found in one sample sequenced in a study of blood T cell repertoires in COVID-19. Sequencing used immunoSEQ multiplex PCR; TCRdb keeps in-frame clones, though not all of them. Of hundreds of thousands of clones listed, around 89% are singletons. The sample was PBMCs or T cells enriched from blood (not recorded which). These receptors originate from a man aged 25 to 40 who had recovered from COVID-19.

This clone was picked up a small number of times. The CDR3: CASSVTGEDTQYF. The CDR3 DNA follows: TGTGCCAGCAGCGTAACAGGGGAGGACACGCAGTATTTT. The gene calls are TRBV11-2 and TRBJ2-3; a weak D match, TRBD1 (7 bases). CDR3 length: 13 residues. Looked up from germline, CDR1 is SGHAT and CDR2 is FQNNGV. Between the trimmed V and J ends, which lost 5 bases and 9 bases, there was a span of 15 bases.

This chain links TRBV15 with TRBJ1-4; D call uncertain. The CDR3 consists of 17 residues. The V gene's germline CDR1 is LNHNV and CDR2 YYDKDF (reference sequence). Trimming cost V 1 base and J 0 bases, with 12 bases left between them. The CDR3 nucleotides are TGTGCCACCAGCAGAGTCCTCTTCCTTGCAACTAATGAAAAACTGTTTTTT. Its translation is CATSRVLFLATNEKLFF.

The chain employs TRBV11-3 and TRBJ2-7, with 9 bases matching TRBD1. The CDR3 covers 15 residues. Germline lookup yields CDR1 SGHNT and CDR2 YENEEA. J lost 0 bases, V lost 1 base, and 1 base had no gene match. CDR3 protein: CASSLGQGDSYEQYF. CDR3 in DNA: TGTGCCAGCAGCTTAGGACAGGGGGACTCCTACGAGCAGTACTTC. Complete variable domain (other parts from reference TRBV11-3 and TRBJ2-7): EAGVVQSPRYKIIEKKQPVAFWCNPISGHNTLYWYLQNLGQGPELLIRYENEEAVDDSQLPKDRFSAERLKGVDSTLKIQPAELGDSAVYLCASSLGQGDSYEQYFGPGTRLTVT.

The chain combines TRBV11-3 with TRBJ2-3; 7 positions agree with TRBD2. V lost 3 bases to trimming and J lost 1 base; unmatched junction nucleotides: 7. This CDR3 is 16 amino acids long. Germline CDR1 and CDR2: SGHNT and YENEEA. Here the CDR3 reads CASSFGTGGRTDTQYF. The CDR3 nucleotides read TGTGCCAGCAGCTTTGGAACGGGAGGCCGCACAGATACGCAGTATTTT.

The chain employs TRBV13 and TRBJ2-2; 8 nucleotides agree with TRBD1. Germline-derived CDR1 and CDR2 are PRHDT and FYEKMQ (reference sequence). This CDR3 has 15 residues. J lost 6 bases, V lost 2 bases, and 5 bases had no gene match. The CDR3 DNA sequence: TGTGCCAGCAGCTTATCGTCAGGGGGCTCCGGGGAGCTGTTTTTT. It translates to CASSLSSGGSGELFF.

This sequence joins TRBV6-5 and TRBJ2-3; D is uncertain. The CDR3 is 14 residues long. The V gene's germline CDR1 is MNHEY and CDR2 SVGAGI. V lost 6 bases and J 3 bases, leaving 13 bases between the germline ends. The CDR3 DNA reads TGTGCCAGCAGACGCACCGGTGTGACAGATACGCAGTATTTT. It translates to CASRRTGVTDTQYF.

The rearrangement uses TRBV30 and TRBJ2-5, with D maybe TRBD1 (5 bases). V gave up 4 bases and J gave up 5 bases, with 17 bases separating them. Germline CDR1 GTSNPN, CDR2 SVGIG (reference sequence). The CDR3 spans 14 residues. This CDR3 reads CAWTGYGVGETQYF. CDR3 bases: TGTGCCTGGACAGGGTATGGGGTTGGGGAGACCCAGTACTTC.

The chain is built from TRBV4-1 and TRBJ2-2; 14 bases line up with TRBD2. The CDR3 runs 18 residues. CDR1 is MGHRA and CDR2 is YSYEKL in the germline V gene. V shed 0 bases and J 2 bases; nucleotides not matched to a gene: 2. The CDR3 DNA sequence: TGCGCCAGCAGCCAAGAGACTAGCGGGGGGGCCAACACCGGGGAGCTGTTTTTT. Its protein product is CASSQETSGGANTGELFF.

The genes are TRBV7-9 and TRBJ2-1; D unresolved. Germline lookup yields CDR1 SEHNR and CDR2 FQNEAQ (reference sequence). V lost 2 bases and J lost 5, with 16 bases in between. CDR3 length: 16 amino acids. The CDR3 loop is CASSLSPRRINNEQFF. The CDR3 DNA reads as TGTGCCAGCAGCTTATCACCCCGGAGAATTAACAATGAGCAGTTCTTC. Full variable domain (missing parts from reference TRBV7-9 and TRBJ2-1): DTGVSQNPRHKITKRGQNVTFRCDPISEHNRLYWYRQTLGQGPEFLTYFQNEAQLEKSRLLSDRFSAERPKGSFSTLEIQRTEQGDSAMYLCASSLSPRRINNEQFFGPGTRLTVL.

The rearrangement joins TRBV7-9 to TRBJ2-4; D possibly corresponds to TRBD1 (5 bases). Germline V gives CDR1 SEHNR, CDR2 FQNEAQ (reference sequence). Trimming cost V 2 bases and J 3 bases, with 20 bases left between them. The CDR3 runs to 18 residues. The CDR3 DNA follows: TGTGCCAGCAGCTTACGATCAGGGAAACCTCAGGACAAAAACATTCAGTACTTC. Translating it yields CASSLRSGKPQDKNIQYF.

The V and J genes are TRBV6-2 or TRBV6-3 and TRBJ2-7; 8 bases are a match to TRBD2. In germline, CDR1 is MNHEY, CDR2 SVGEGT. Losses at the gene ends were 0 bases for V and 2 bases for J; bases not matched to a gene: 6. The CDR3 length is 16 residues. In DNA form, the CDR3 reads TGTGCCAGCAGTTACTCCGGGAGGGCCAGTGCCTACGAGCAGTACTTC. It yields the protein CASSYSGRASAYEQYF.

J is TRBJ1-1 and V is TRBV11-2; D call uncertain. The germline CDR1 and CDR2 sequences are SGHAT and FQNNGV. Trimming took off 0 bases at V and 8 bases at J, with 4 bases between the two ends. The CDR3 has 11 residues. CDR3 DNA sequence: TGTGCCAGCAGCTTAGATCTAGAAGCTTTCTTT. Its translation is CASSLDLEAFF.

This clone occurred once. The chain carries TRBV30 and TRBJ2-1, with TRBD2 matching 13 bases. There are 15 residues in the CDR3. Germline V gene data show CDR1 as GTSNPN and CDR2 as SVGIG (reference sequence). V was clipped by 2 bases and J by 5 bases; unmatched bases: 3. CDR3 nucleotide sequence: TGTGCCTGGAGTTATGGGACTAGCGGGAACAATGAGCAGTTCTTC. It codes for CAWSYGTSGNNEQFF.

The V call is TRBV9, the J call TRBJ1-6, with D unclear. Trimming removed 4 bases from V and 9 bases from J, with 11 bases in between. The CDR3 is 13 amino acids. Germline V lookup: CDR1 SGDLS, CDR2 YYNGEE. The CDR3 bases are TGTGCCAGCAGCCCGGGGATCTTTTCACCCCTCCACTTT. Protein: CASSPGIFSPLHF. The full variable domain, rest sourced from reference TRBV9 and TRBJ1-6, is DSGVTQTPKHLITATGQRVTLRCSPRSGDLSVYWYQQSLDQGLQFLIQYYNGEERAKGNILERFSAQQFPDLHSELNLSSLELGDSALYFCASSPGIFSPLHFGNGTRLTVT.

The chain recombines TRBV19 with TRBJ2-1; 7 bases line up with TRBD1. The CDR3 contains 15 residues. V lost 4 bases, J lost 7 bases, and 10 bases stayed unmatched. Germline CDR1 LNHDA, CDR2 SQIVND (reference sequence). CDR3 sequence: CASSNRGSLGNEQFF. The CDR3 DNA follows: TGTGCCAGTAGTAACAGGGGCTCACTGGGTAATGAGCAGTTCTTC.

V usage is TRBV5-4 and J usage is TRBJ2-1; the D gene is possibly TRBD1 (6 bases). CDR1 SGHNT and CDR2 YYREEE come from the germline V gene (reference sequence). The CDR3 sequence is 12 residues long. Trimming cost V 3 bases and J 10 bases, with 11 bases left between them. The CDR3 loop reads CASSYGTTEQFF. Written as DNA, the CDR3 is TGTGCCAGCAGCTACGGGACAACAGAGCAGTTCTTC. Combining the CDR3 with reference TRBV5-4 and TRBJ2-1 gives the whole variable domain ETGVTQSPTHLIKTRGQQVTLRCSSQSGHNTVSWYQQALGQGPQFIFQYYREEENGRGNFPPRFSGLQFPNYSSELNVNALELDDSALYLCASSYGTTEQFFGPGTRLTVL.